This T cell receptor (beta chain) was documented in a study of Ad26.COV2.S vaccination and SARS-CoV-2 variants. Overall study findings and caveats: Breadth, reportedly substantial, characterized the spike-specific CD8+ and CD4+ T cell responses after vaccination. Total T cell responses were possibly underestimated by TCR breadth and depth analyses.

Data came from immunoSEQ multiplex PCR; TCRdb stores just in-frame clones and leaves some out. The sample shows fewer than 400,000 clones, roughly 90% of them seen only once. With regard to this clone: Its specificity is unknown.

Germline V gives CDR1 SGHAT, CDR2 FQNNGV. V was clipped by 5 bases and J by 8 bases, with 10 bases between them. This CDR3 contains 12 residues. Treatment denoted: 15 to 20 received Ad26.COV2.S at low or high dose, single or two shots; several received placebo; per-sample allocation not given. All samples were drawn on day 63, counting from the first vaccine or placebo injection. The gene calls are TRBV11-2 and TRBJ2-4; D ambiguous. This sample comprised peripheral blood, obtained in a trial of Ad26.COV2.S vaccine versus placebo. This sequence was found in a person between 18 and 65 years old who received the Ad26.COV2.S COVID-19 vaccine or a placebo. The CDR3 DNA sequence: TGTGCCAGCAGCCTTTTCGCCCACATTCAGTACTTC. Encoded protein: CASSLFAHIQYF.